This TCR beta chain is drawn from a study of post-analysis software for immune sequencing data. Study results and caveats: Elevated frequency relative to controls characterized roughly five TRBV segments in patients, TRBV5-6, TRBV5-1 and TRBV20-1 among them. Patients with multiple sclerosis recorded significantly lower normalized Chao1 diversity than controls, the study found.

CDR1 is MNHEY, CDR2 SVGAGI, per germline. This CDR3 comprises 15 residues. Regarding this clonotype: Its antigen is as yet unknown. Its ends do not fully match the called genes, so a read error is possible.

Prepared TCR beta cDNA libraries contained unique molecular identifiers. TCRdb re-called the PCR reads through MiXCR, storing one row per CDR3 protein. The sample holds about 540,000 distinct CDR3 sequences, less than 40% seen once. This clonotype was obtained from a girl under 18 with multiple sclerosis. This chain links TRBV6-5 with TRBJ2-1; 10 bases are shared with TRBD1. Sequencing was performed on blood. This CDR3 reads CAGSSTGGGRNEQFF. The CDR3 DNA sequence: TGTGCCGGCAGCTCGACAGGGGGCGGACGCAATGAGCAGTTCTTC.